The clone carrying this T cell receptor (beta chain) appeared a few times. Its antigen is not known. From the reads, TCRdb called clonotypes with MiXCR, one entry per CDR3 protein. The table includes over 150,000 distinct CDR3 sequences, 13% to 15% detected once. This entry comes from a study of T cell repertoires in cytomegalovirus infection. In the study overall: Indications of both CMV infection and matching HLA type were provided by public TCR beta signatures.

Study-level findings and limits: Predominance within the ex vivo response was attributable to HLA-C-restricted CMV-specific TCR beta clonotypes.

Sequencing input: PBMCs. This TCR derives from a human donor in good health (CMV status not recorded). Some clones in this sample may be carry-over from other donors' samples.

This CDR3 is CASSRGPDQPQHF. The DNA for the CDR3 is TGTGCCAGTAGTAGAGGCCCCGATCAGCCCCAGCATTTT. The V gene is TRBV19, the J gene TRBJ1-5, with D unresolved. The CDR3 runs to 13 residues. Trimming left V 4 bases short and J 5 bases short, with 9 bases between. Germline V gives CDR1 LNHDA, CDR2 SQIVND (reference sequence).